A single TCR beta chain is shown here with its context. Method: immunoSEQ multiplex PCR; TCRdb's copy keeps in-frame clones and lacks some. The repertoire includes 150,000 or so clones, around 94% of them detected once, and about 3% sits in the top ten. From germline, CDR1 is MNHEY and CDR2 SMNVEV (reference sequence). Trimming removed 1 base from V and 6 bases from J; junction bases left unmatched: 6. The CDR3 runs to 15 residues. The source of the sample is a study of T cell responses to AZD1222 COVID-19 vaccine. The sequence was collected from an adult in good health. The chain carries TRBV27 and TRBJ2-7, with TRBD2 matching 10 bases. The sample consisted of peripheral blood, taken on day 0 of AZD1222 vaccination. For the CDR3, the DNA is TGTGCCAGCAGTTTATATACTAGCGGGGAGGGCGAGCAGTACTTC. Its protein is CASSLYTSGEGEQYF.